This TCR beta chain was documented in a study of T cells after posttransplantation cyclophosphamide. In regard to this clone: Antigen unknown.

Peripheral blood was collected from the related graft donor on the marrow donation day. Study-wide findings and caveats: TRB clonality was highly associated with recipient CMV seropositivity and reactivation. Later blood repertoires were often dominated by clones from the donor CD8+ memory compartment. TRB overlap between skin or GI tissue T cells and blood was limited.

V dropped 0 bases and J dropped 3 bases, with 11 bases sitting between them. Germline V gene lookup returns CDR1 LNHNV and CDR2 YYDKDF (reference sequence). The CDR3 covers 15 residues. Sequencing used immunoSEQ multiplex PCR; TCRdb keeps in-frame clones, though not all of them. The table has about 52,000 clones, 85% to 95% seen once. The sequenced sample was PBMCs. The rearrangement links TRBV15 to TRBJ1-2; D gene uncertain. This clonotype was sampled from a woman aged 30 to 39 in good health and a related stem cell transplant donor. The CDR3, as DNA: TGTGCCACCAGCAGAGACAGAAACAATCACTATGGCTACACCTTC. Amino acid sequence: CATSRDRNNHYGYTF.